One and the same sample provided the 32 T cell receptor beta chains below, sequenced in a study of T cell changes during pregnancy in multiple sclerosis. Produced via immunoSEQ multiplex PCR; TCRdb's table is partial and in-frame only. Of approximately 58,000 clones listed, about 90% are singletons. The sequences come from CD4+ T cells from peripheral blood mononuclear cells, collected after pregnancy. Every receptor here comes from a female donor in good health, enrolled as a control in a pregnancy study.

V usage is TRBV6-5 and J usage is TRBJ2-7; D is perhaps TRBD1 (6 bases). The ends were cut back, 7 bases at V and 3 bases at J, with 13 bases in the middle. Germline values: CDR1 MNHEY, CDR2 SVGAGI. This CDR3 spans 13 amino acids. The CDR3 coding sequence is TGTGCCAGCACCAAGACAGGTGGCTACGAGCAGTACTTC. Its translation is CASTKTGGYEQYF.

The chain has TRBV4-2 and TRBJ2-2; perhaps TRBD1 as D (5 bases). V was pared by 2 bases and J by 5 bases, with 18 bases between. This CDR3 region has 17 residues. Germline CDR1 LGHNA, CDR2 YNFKEQ. The CDR3 sequence is CASSQRGNSEKTGELFF. CDR3 in DNA: TGTGCCAGCAGCCAAAGGGGTAACTCAGAGAAGACCGGGGAGCTGTTTTTT.

V gene TRBV18 combines with J gene TRBJ1-1, with D possibly TRBD1 on 6 matching bases. This CDR3 is 15 amino acids long. V shed 2 bases and J shed 1 base, with 11 bases lying between them. Per the germline V gene, CDR1 is KGHSH and CDR2 is LQKENI. CDR3 DNA: TGTGCCAGCTCACCAACAGGACAGAAGAACACTGAAGCTTTCTTT. Translated, it gives CASSPTGQKNTEAFF. Variable domain in full (rest from reference TRBV18 and TRBJ1-1): NAGVMQNPRHLVRRRGQEARLRCSPMKGHSHVYWYRQLPEEGLKFMVYLQKENIIDESGMPKERFSAEFPKEGPSILRIQQVVRGDSAAYFCASSPTGQKNTEAFFGQGTRLTVV.

The chain couples TRBV27 to TRBJ2-7; possible D gene TRBD2, 6 bases. The V gene lost 4 bases and the J gene lost 5 bases, with 21 bases spanning the gap. Germline V gene data show CDR1 as MNHEY and CDR2 as SMNVEV (reference sequence). CDR3 length equals 16 residues. The CDR3 nucleotides read TGTGCCAGCAGTTCTTATGGGGGGACGGCCGGAGACGAGCAGTACTTC. This gives the protein CASSSYGGTAGDEQYF.

This chain links TRBV6-5 with TRBJ1-5; no definite D call. Germline V gives CDR1 MNHEY, CDR2 SVGAGI. V lost 6 bases and J 4 bases, leaving 10 bases between the germline ends. CDR3 size: 13 residues. The CDR3 DNA sequence: TGTGCCAGCAGCCCCTTCAGGAATCAGCCCCAGCATTTT. Amino acid sequence: CASSPFRNQPQHF.

This chain links TRBV5-1 with TRBJ1-1, with D tentatively TRBD1 (5 bases). The germline V and J ends were trimmed by 4 bases and 0 bases, with 10 bases remaining between them. CDR3 length equals 14 residues. Germline-derived CDR1 and CDR2 are SGHRS and YFSETQ. The CDR3 region has the DNA TGCGCCAGCAGCGTCCGACAGATGAACACTGAAGCTTTCTTT. It encodes CASSVRQMNTEAFF.

In regard to this clone: An end of the junction does not agree with germline; a read error may underlie this. This sequence joins TRBV7-7 and TRBJ1-5; D call uncertain. The CDR3 spans 12 residues. Germline V gene sequence: CDR1 SSHAT, CDR2 FNYEAQ (reference sequence). This CDR3 reads CASSQKNQPQHF. CDR3 nucleotides: TGTGCTAGCAGCCAGAAAAATCAGCCCCAGCATTTT. The variable domain in full, with the rest retrieved from reference TRBV7-7 and TRBJ1-5, is GAGVSQSPRYKVTKRGQDVTLRCDPISSHATLYWYQQALGQGPEFLTYFNYEAQPDKSGLPSDRFSAERPEGSISTLTIQRTEQRDSAMYRCASSQKNQPQHFGDGTRLSIL.

The rearrangement joins TRBV7-2 to TRBJ1-1; D is unclear. The CDR3 runs to 13 residues. The germline V and J ends were trimmed by 3 bases and 2 bases, with 7 bases remaining between them. Germline values: CDR1 SGHTA, CDR2 FQGNSA. CDR3 loop: CASSLRPNTEAFF. CDR3 coding DNA: TGTGCCAGCAGCTTGAGGCCCAACACTGAAGCTTTCTTT. Looking up the rest from reference TRBV7-2 and TRBJ1-1 gives the full variable domain: GAGVSQSPSNKVTEKGKDVELRCDPISGHTALYWYRQSLGQGLEFLIYFQGNSAPDKSGLPSDRFSAERTGGSVSTLTIQRTQQEDSAVYLCASSLRPNTEAFFGQGTRLTVV.

The chain joins TRBV10-3 to TRBJ1-2; D is perhaps TRBD1 (6 bases). This CDR3 has 15 residues. The V gene lost 10 bases and the J gene lost 0 bases, with 18 bases spanning the gap. Germline V gene data show CDR1 as ENHRY and CDR2 as SYGVKD. The CDR3 reads CATRQALPANYGYTF. CDR3 in DNA: TGTGCCACCCGACAGGCCCTCCCAGCTAACTATGGCTACACCTTC.

CDR3: CASSLGQGGYNEQFF. CDR3 bases: TGTGCCAGCAGCTTAGGACAGGGGGGCTACAATGAGCAGTTCTTC. V gene TRBV11-3 combines with J gene TRBJ2-1; the match to TRBD1 covers 9 bases. Trimming removed 1 base from V and 3 bases from J; junction bases left unmatched: 1. The CDR3 extends over 15 amino acids. Germline assignment: CDR1 SGHNT and CDR2 YENEEA.

V is TRBV19 and J is TRBJ1-3; D remains ambiguous. The CDR3 totals 16 residues. Germline loops: CDR1 LNHDA, CDR2 SQIVND (reference sequence). With 5 bases removed from V and 0 bases from J, the gap between germline ends came to 14 bases. The DNA of the CDR3 is TGTGCCAGTAGTTGGAGGCGGGCCTCCTCTGGAAACACCATATATTTT. It specifies CASSWRRASSGNTIYF.

V usage is TRBV30 and J usage is TRBJ2-2; possibly TRBD2 for D (5 bases). Trimming left V 5 bases short and J 6 bases short, with 10 bases between. CDR1 is GTSNPN, CDR2 SVGIG, per germline (reference sequence). The CDR3 is 12 amino acids. The CDR3 coding sequence is TGTGCCTGGCGGGAAGGTCCCGGGGAGCTGTTTTTT. Translating gives CAWREGPGELFF.

The chain is built from TRBV5-1 and TRBJ1-2; the D gene is possibly TRBD1 (5 bases). V dropped 4 bases and J dropped 5 bases, with 15 bases sitting between them. The CDR3 is 14 residues long. Germline values: CDR1 SGHRS, CDR2 YFSETQ. CDR3 residues: CASSRAPGKYGYTF. In DNA, the CDR3 is TGCGCCAGCAGCCGCGCCCCAGGGAAGTATGGCTACACCTTC.

V and J are TRBV2 and TRBJ2-7; unclear D gene. The CDR3 is 12 residues long. V was trimmed by 4 bases and J by 12 bases, leaving 16 bases between them. Germline V gene data show CDR1 as SNHLY and CDR2 as FYNNEI. The chain's CDR3 is CASSVIHPPGYF. CDR3 coding DNA: TGTGCCAGCAGTGTCATCCACCCCCCCGGGTACTTC.

The chain joins TRBV30 to TRBJ1-2; a weak D match, TRBD1 (6 bases). The germline V gene encodes CDR1 GTSNPN and CDR2 SVGIG (reference sequence). The CDR3 is 14 amino acids. With 0 bases removed from V and 4 bases from J, the gap between germline ends came to 12 bases. The CDR3 here is CAWSVGQLSYGYTF. The CDR3 DNA follows: TGTGCCTGGAGTGTAGGACAGTTATCCTATGGCTACACCTTC. The whole variable domain, filled in from reference TRBV30 and TRBJ1-2, reads SQTIHQWPATLVQPVGSPLSLECTVEGTSNPNLYWYRQAAGRGLQLLFYSVGIGQISSEVPQNLSASRPQDRQFILSSKKLLLSDSGFYLCAWSVGQLSYGYTFGSGTRLTVV.

V and J are TRBV18 and TRBJ2-1; TRBD1 matches at 8 bases. J gave up 6 bases and V 1 base, and 14 bases lay outside the gene matches. Germline CDR1 and CDR2: KGHSH and LQKENI. The CDR3 length is 18 residues. The DNA of the CDR3 is TGTGCCAGCTCACCACTCTCACCCGGGACAGGAGGTGGCAATGAGCAGTTCTTC. It specifies CASSPLSPGTGGGNEQFF.

This chain links TRBV20-1 with TRBJ1-2, with TRBD1 identical over 8 bases. This CDR3 is 11 amino acids long. V lost 4 bases to trimming and J lost 7 bases; unmatched junction nucleotides: 2. Germline V CDR1 and CDR2: DFQATT, SNEGSKA (reference sequence). DNA of the CDR3: TGCAGTGCTACAGGGGGCTCTGGCTACACCTTC. Translation: CSATGGSGYTF.

The rearrangement joins TRBV21-1 to TRBJ1-1; the DNA was not compared with TRBD1, the D call given in the table. TRBV21-1 constitutes a pseudogene. The CDR3 has 15 amino acids. The CDR3 loop is CASSNHPDRNTEAFF. In DNA, the CDR3 is TGTGCCAGCAGCAACCACCCGGACAGAAACACTGAAGCTTTCTTT.

The V and J genes are TRBV5-1 and TRBJ2-1; 8 nucleotides match TRBD1. The CDR3 runs 15 residues. In germline, CDR1 is SGHRS, CDR2 YFSETQ. V was clipped by 7 bases and J by 4 bases; unmatched bases: 10. CDR3 residues: CASYQGGTGYNEQFF. CDR3 nucleotides: TGCGCCAGCTATCAAGGCGGGACAGGATACAATGAGCAGTTCTTC.

This clone has more than one count but fewer than ten. V and J are TRBV28 and TRBJ1-6; weak D call: TRBD1 (6 bases). This CDR3 has 13 amino acids. The germline V gene has CDR1 MDHEN and CDR2 SYDVKM. Trimming pared 7 bases from V and 9 bases from J, leaving 13 bases between. In DNA form, the CDR3 reads TGTGCCAGCACTGGGACATTCGTTTCACCCCTCCACTTT. Its protein product is CASTGTFVSPLHF.

The CDR3 loop is CASIRQAITGELFF. The CDR3 DNA sequence: TGTGCCAGCATACGCCAAGCGATCACCGGGGAGCTGTTTTTT. The J gene is TRBJ2-2, the V gene TRBV6-1; D is undetermined. Deletions cut 7 bases from V and 4 bases from J, with 13 bases between. Germline V gene sequence: CDR1 MNHNS, CDR2 SASEGT. The CDR3 runs 14 residues.

CDR3 bases: TGCGCCAGCAGCTTGGAGGGACAGAGGAACACTGAAGCTTTCTTT. As protein: CASSLEGQRNTEAFF. V usage is TRBV5-1 and J usage is TRBJ1-1; the match to TRBD1 covers 7 bases. The V and J ends lost 0 bases and 1 base, in that order; junction bases with no gene match: 3. The CDR3 runs 15 residues. The germline CDR1 and CDR2 sequences are SGHRS and YFSETQ.

The table lists this clone with a count of one. The chain uses TRBV7-2 and TRBJ1-1; D is ambiguous. The CDR3 is 12 amino acids. Trimming stripped 8 bases from V and 2 bases from J, with 9 bases between. Germline values: CDR1 SGHTA, CDR2 FQGNSA. CDR3 DNA sequence: TGTGCCAGCGGCAACCAAAACACTGAAGCTTTCTTT. Translation gives CASGNQNTEAFF.

The gene calls are TRBV2 and TRBJ1-5; D call uncertain. Between the trimmed V and J ends, which lost 2 bases and 4 bases, there was a span of 6 bases. This CDR3 spans 13 amino acids. The germline gives CDR1 SNHLY, CDR2 FYNNEI. DNA of the CDR3: TGTGCCAGCAGTGAACAAATGAATCAGCCCCAGCATTTT. The encoded protein is CASSEQMNQPQHF.

V is TRBV28 and J is TRBJ1-4, with D perhaps matching TRBD1 (5 bases). The germline V gene has CDR1 MDHEN and CDR2 SYDVKM. V dropped 9 bases and J dropped 8 bases, with 25 bases sitting between them. There are 16 residues in the CDR3. The CDR3 sequence is CASKSLLGGRKEKLFF. In nucleotides, the CDR3 is TGTGCCAGTAAATCCTTGTTGGGGGGAAGGAAGGAAAAACTGTTTTTT.

The genes are TRBV7-2 and TRBJ1-1, with TRBD1 matching 8 bases. The CDR3 sequence is 16 residues long. Per the germline V gene, CDR1 is SGHTA and CDR2 is FQGNSA. The V gene end was trimmed by 1 base and the J gene end by 1 base; junction bases not matched to a gene: 5. The CDR3: CASSLGTGYRNTEAFF. The CDR3 DNA reads TGTGCCAGCAGCTTAGGGACAGGGTATAGGAACACTGAAGCTTTCTTT.

The CDR3 sequence is CASSPGTGNLTF. Here the CDR3 DNA reads TGTGCCAGCAGTCCCGGGACAGGCAATCTCACCTTC. The rearrangement joins TRBV6-4 to TRBJ1-2; TRBD1 agrees at 8 bases. There are 12 residues in the CDR3. The germline gives CDR1 MRHNA, CDR2 SNTAGT. With V trimmed by 5 bases and J by 13 bases, 9 bases remained unmatched.

This sequence joins TRBV18 and TRBJ1-1; D is possibly TRBD1 (5 bases). Germline-derived CDR1 and CDR2 are KGHSH and LQKENI. V was shortened by 4 bases and J by 1 base, with 13 bases between the two germline ends. This CDR3 has 15 residues. The DNA for the CDR3 is TGTGCCAGCTCACAAAATGGGGGGTGGAACACTGAAGCTTTCTTT. This translates into CASSQNGGWNTEAFF.

The rearrangement links TRBV4-1 to TRBJ1-5, with a possible D match to TRBD1 (6 bases). The CDR3 is made up of 18 amino acids. Germline CDR1 is MGHRA and CDR2 is YSYEKL. Trimming stripped 0 bases from V and 5 bases from J, with 20 bases between. As DNA, the CDR3 is TGCGCCAGCAGCCAAGATCCCCCTCTGACAGGACCCTATCAGCCCCAGCATTTT. Protein product: CASSQDPPLTGPYQPQHF.

The chain is built from TRBV29-1 and TRBJ2-6; D unclear. The CDR3 has 15 residues. Between the trimmed V and J ends, which lost 0 bases and 0 bases, there was a span of 6 bases. Germline assignment: CDR1 SQVTM and CDR2 ANQGSEA. CDR3 protein: CSVEEVSSGANVLTF. In DNA, the CDR3 is TGCAGCGTTGAAGAAGTCAGCTCTGGGGCCAACGTCCTGACTTTC.

Points on this clone: Here the CDR3 omits its conserved ending phenylalanine or tryptophan, so a read error is the likely source. No DNA is shown, since the ends of the CDR3 on it are uncertain; the CDR3 is the one TCRdb lists. The CDR3 sequence: CASRSTGYGI. The V and J genes are TRBV7-8 and TRBJ2-2; the D segment call TRBD1 is taken from the table without a DNA check. Germline CDR1 reads SGHVS; CDR2 reads FQNEAQ. The CDR3 is 10 residues long, ends included.

J is TRBJ1-1 and V is TRBV5-4; TRBD1 is a possible D gene (6 bases). V was cut by 4 bases and J by 0 bases, with 10 bases left in between. Germline lookup yields CDR1 SGHNT and CDR2 YYREEE (reference sequence). This CDR3 is built from 14 residues. CDR3 coding DNA: TGTGCCAGCAGCGTCGGACAGTTGAACACTGAAGCTTTCTTT. It codes for CASSVGQLNTEAFF.